This entry is about one T cell receptor beta chain. The Seattle patients, enrolled during active infection, were followed longitudinally. The data derive from a study of blood T cell repertoires in COVID-19. Across the study: COVID-19 samples collected from the United States, Italy and Spain covered acute and convalescent phases. From T cells, B-cell-depleted T cells, or PBMCs came the material, which was cDNA or gDNA.

V shed 4 bases and J 3 bases; nucleotides not matched to a gene: 8. The CDR3 spans 16 residues. Per germline, CDR1 MDHEN and CDR2 SYDVKM. Study processing details: Amplification with reference gene primers provided the estimates of nucleated cell counts. The assay was immunoSEQ multiplex PCR, and TCRdb's table has in-frame clones only and misses some. From that table come the V and J calls and clone size; the DNA was used to work out D and trimming. The table includes around 360,000 clones, approximately 87% detected once. The specimen sequenced was peripheral blood. V and J are TRBV28 and TRBJ2-3; TRBD2 matches 9 bases. This receptor was identified in a woman aged 25 to 45 with COVID-19, enrolled during active disease. The CDR3 protein is CASSSQNAGGTDTQYF. CDR3 nucleotide sequence: TGTGCCAGCAGTTCCCAAAATGCGGGAGGGACAGATACGCAGTATTTT. Supplemented by reference TRBV28 and TRBJ2-3, the full variable domain reads DVKVTQSSRYLVKRTGEKVFLECVQDMDHENMFWYRQDPGLGLRLIYFSYDVKMKEKGDIPEGYSVSREKKERFSLILESASTNQTSMYLCASSSQNAGGTDTQYFGPGTRLTVL.